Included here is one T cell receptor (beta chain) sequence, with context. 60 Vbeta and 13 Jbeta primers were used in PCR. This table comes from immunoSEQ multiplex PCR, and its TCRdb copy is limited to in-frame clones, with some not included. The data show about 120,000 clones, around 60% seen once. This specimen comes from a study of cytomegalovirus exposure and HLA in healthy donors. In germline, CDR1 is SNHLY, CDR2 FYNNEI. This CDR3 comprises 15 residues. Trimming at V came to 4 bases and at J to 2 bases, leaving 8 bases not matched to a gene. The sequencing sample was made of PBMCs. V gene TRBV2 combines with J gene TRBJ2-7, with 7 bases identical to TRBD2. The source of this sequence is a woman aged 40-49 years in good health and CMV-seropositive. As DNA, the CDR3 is TGTGCCAGCAGTGGGGGCGCTAGCGGCACCTACGAGCAGTACTTC. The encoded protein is CASSGGASGTYEQYF. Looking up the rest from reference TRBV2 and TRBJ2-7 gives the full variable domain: EPEVTQTPSHQVTQMGQEVILRCVPISNHLYFYWYRQILGQKVEFLVSFYNNEISEKSEIFDDQFSVERPDGSNFTLKIRSTKLEDSAMYFCASSGGASGTYEQYFGPGTRLTVT.